The text below deals with one T cell receptor beta chain. In the original analysis: Estimates of nucleated cell counts were drawn from the amplification of reference gene primers. This table comes from immunoSEQ multiplex PCR, and its TCRdb copy is limited to in-frame clones, with some not included. That table furnishes V, J and clone size, whereas the DNA furnished D and trimming. The sample has tens of thousands of clones, about 88% seen once. This sample is drawn from a study of blood T cell repertoires in COVID-19. Study at large: Acute and convalescent COVID-19 samples came from the United States, Italy and Spain. The analysed material was cDNA or gDNA that came from T cells, B-cell-depleted T cells, or PBMCs.

The germline V gene encodes CDR1 SGDLS and CDR2 YYNGEE. This CDR3 has 15 residues. J gave up 8 bases and V 3 bases, and 8 bases lay outside the gene matches. The sequencing sample was made of peripheral blood. The V and J genes are TRBV9 and TRBJ2-1; 10 bases line up with TRBD2. The TCR comes from a man aged 50-60 years with active COVID-19. The CDR3 DNA is TGTGCCAGCAGCGGTAGCGGGAGGTGGAATGATGAGCAGTTCTTC. Translated: CASSGSGRWNDEQFF.